This T cell receptor (beta chain) was found in a study of T cell responses to AZD1222 COVID-19 vaccine. Whole-study results and caveats: At baseline, seropositivity was found in only a handful of AZD1222 recipients. In a largely white British group with more females than males, clonal diversity was possibly underestimated. Without day 14 samples, only post-peak T cell repertoires were studied. Nearly half of the spike-specific TCRs reportedly recognize variant regions that carry no mutations.

Profiled with immunoSEQ multiplex PCR; TCRdb holds only in-frame clones, not every one. Counted here are 130,000 to 150,000 clones, 75% to 95% occurring once; the ten biggest clones make up about 3.4%. The V gene lost 5 bases and the J gene lost 3 bases, with 4 bases spanning the gap. The CDR3 is made up of 11 amino acids. The germline CDR1 and CDR2 sequences are MNHNY and SVGAGI (reference sequence). In the case of this clone: Its antigen is not known.

The starting material was peripheral blood, obtained on day 0 of AZD1222 vaccination. The TCR was taken from an adult in good health. The chain joins TRBV6-6 to TRBJ2-5, with D unclear. CDR3 amino acids: CASSNKETQYF. In nucleotides, the CDR3 is TGTGCCAGCAGTAACAAAGAGACCCAGTACTTC.